These T cell receptor beta chains were read from a single sample in a study of blood T cell repertoires in COVID-19. This table comes from immunoSEQ multiplex PCR, and its TCRdb copy is limited to in-frame clones, with some not included. Seen here are about 230,000 clones, about 85% observed once, and the top ten hold approximately 12%. The sequencing input was peripheral blood. These receptors came from a young woman who had recovered from COVID-19. The CDR3 runs from the conserved cysteine through the conserved F or W. D genes are given only for firm matches. Where a row states a size, it is once, few, many or the class of an expanded clone; other rows omit it.

DNA: TGTGCCTGGAGTTCGGGGATCGGAGCAGATACGCAGTATTTT
CDR3: CAWSSGIGADTQYF
V: TRBV30
J: TRBJ2-3
D: -
size: once

DNA: TGCGCCAGCAGCTTGCCGGGTGAAGCTTTCTTT
CDR3: CASSLPGEAFF
V: TRBV5-1
J: TRBJ1-1
D: -
size: -

DNA: TGTGCCAGCAGTCCCGCCCACGGACAGATCACTGAAGCTTTCTTT
CDR3: CASSPAHGQITEAFF
V: TRBV6-6
J: TRBJ1-1
D: -
size: -

DNA: TGTGCCAGCAGTTCCGGGTCCTCCGGGACCCAGTACTTC
CDR3: CASSSGSSGTQYF
V: TRBV12-3/TRBV12-4
J: TRBJ2-5
D: -
size: -

DNA: TGTGCCACCAGCAGAGAAGCTACAGGGATTGGAAACACCATATATTTT
CDR3: CATSREATGIGNTIYF
V: TRBV15
J: TRBJ1-3
D: -
size: -

DNA: TGTGCCAGCAGCTTTTACAGGGGGACTAATGAAAAACTGTTTTTT
CDR3: CASSFYRGTNEKLFF
V: TRBV7-2
J: TRBJ1-4
D: TRBD1
size: -

DNA: TGTGCCAGCAGCTTGCAGGGATGGGGCGGGAACACTGAAGCTTTCTTT
CDR3: CASSLQGWGGNTEAFF
V: TRBV11-2
J: TRBJ1-1
D: -
size: -

DNA: TGTGCCAGCAGCGAAGGGGAACAGGGCTACACCTTC
CDR3: CASSEGEQGYTF
V: TRBV13
J: TRBJ1-2
D: -
size: -

DNA: TGTGCCAGCAGCTCCATAGCGGGAGTGGGAGAGACCCAGTACTTC
CDR3: CASSSIAGVGETQYF
V: TRBV7-8
J: TRBJ2-5
D: TRBD2
size: -

DNA: TGTGCCAGTAGTAGGGGACAGGGGGGAGCGGAACTGTTTTTT
CDR3: CASSRGQGGAELFF
V: TRBV19
J: TRBJ1-4
D: TRBD1
size: -

DNA: TGTGCCAGCAGCCCCCAGGCGGGAGTTAACGGTGAGCAGTTCTTC
CDR3: CASSPQAGVNGEQFF
V: TRBV7-3
J: TRBJ2-1
D: TRBD2
size: -

DNA: TGTGCCAGCAGCTTAGCGGACAATGAGCAGTTCTTC
CDR3: CASSLADNEQFF
V: TRBV9
J: TRBJ2-1
D: -
size: once

DNA: TGTGCCAGCAGTGGAGTAAACACCGGGGAGCTGTTTTTT
CDR3: CASSGVNTGELFF
V: TRBV12-3/TRBV12-4
J: TRBJ2-2
D: -
size: -

DNA: TGCAGCACAATCAGGGGAACGGCTGGCTACACCTTC
CDR3: CSTIRGTAGYTF
V: TRBV29-1
J: TRBJ1-2
D: -
size: -

DNA: TGTGCCAGCAGTGGTAGTGGCGGGAGACTTTACAATGAGCAGTTCTTC
CDR3: CASSGSGGRLYNEQFF
V: TRBV2
J: TRBJ2-1
D: TRBD2
size: -

DNA: TGTGCCAGCAGCCAAAGCGGACTCAAGGAAGTGGAGACCCAGTACTTC
CDR3: CASSQSGLKEVETQYF
V: TRBV14
J: TRBJ2-5
D: -
size: -

DNA: TGTGCCAGCAGGGCGGGAGTGAATTCCTACGAGCAGTACTTC
CDR3: CASRAGVNSYEQYF
V: TRBV25-1
J: TRBJ2-7
D: TRBD2
size: -

DNA: TGTGCCAGCAGTTCGGGTAATGAGCAGTTCTTC
CDR3: CASSSGNEQFF
V: TRBV6-5
J: TRBJ2-1
D: -
size: -

DNA: TGTGCCAGCAGCTTAGAGGGGGAGGGGACGAACACTGAAGCTTTCTTT
CDR3: CASSLEGEGTNTEAFF
V: TRBV7-6
J: TRBJ1-1
D: -
size: once

DNA: TGTGCCAGTAGTATCAGGGGTTCCCTCTACAATGAGCAGTTCTTC
CDR3: CASSIRGSLYNEQFF
V: TRBV19
J: TRBJ2-1
D: -
size: -

DNA: TGTGCCAGCAGCTCCGCGGTTGGAAACACCATATATTTT
CDR3: CASSSAVGNTIYF
V: TRBV7-2
J: TRBJ1-3
D: -
size: -

DNA: TGTGCCAGTAGTAGAGAATTTACGGCCAGGGCCAAAAACATTCAGTACTTC
CDR3: CASSREFTARAKNIQYF
V: TRBV19
J: TRBJ2-4
D: -
size: once

DNA: TGTGCCAGCAGCTTAGGAGGGGTTAGGCTCTACGAGCAGTACTTC
CDR3: CASSLGGVRLYEQYF
V: TRBV13
J: TRBJ2-7
D: -
size: -

DNA: TGTGCCAGCAGTTCGACAGGGCGGAATTCACCCCTCCACTTT
CDR3: CASSSTGRNSPLHF
V: TRBV6-2/TRBV6-3
J: TRBJ1-6
D: TRBD1
size: once

DNA: TGTGCCACCTCTTCCCAGAACACAGATACGCAGTATTTT
CDR3: CATSSQNTDTQYF
V: TRBV24-1
J: TRBJ2-3
D: -
size: -

DNA: TGCGCCAGCAGCCCTGGACAGGGATACCAGCCCCAGCATTTT
CDR3: CASSPGQGYQPQHF
V: TRBV4-3
J: TRBJ1-5
D: TRBD1
size: -